The 10 T cell receptor beta chains reported below all come from one sample, sequenced in a study of molecular identifiers for immune sequencing clone quantification. One entry per CDR3 protein results from TCRdb running MiXCR on the PCR reads. This repertoire shows hundreds of thousands of distinct CDR3 sequences, 24% found once; its top ten account for around 0.74%. The sequenced sample was naive CD8+ T cells from blood, with Jurkat cell RNA spiked in. Sample subset: FACS-sorted CD8+CD4-CCR7+CD45RA+ naive T cells. All receptors come from a human donor in good health. Some libraries in this study had Jurkat cell RNA spiked in.

This clonotype showed up many times. This sequence joins TRBV19 and TRBJ2-1; tentatively, D is TRBD1 (5 bases). The CDR3 sequence is 20 residues long. The germline V and J ends were trimmed by 1 base and 3 bases, with 25 bases remaining between them. Germline V lookup: CDR1 LNHDA, CDR2 SQIVND (reference sequence). CDR3 DNA sequence: TGTGCCAGTAGTATAGGATTCGGTAGGGGTACAACTAAAAACTACAATGAGCAGTTCTTC. It specifies CASSIGFGRGTTKNYNEQFF.

This clonotype was seen many times. This chain connects TRBV5-4 to TRBJ2-5; 8 nucleotides align to TRBD2. The V and J ends lost 2 bases and 4 bases, in that order; junction bases with no gene match: 10. Germline lookup yields CDR1 SGHNT and CDR2 YYREEE (reference sequence). This CDR3 has 16 amino acids. The CDR3 DNA follows: TGTGCCAGCAGCTTCGCCGGTGGACTAGCAGGAGAGACCCAGTACTTC. Protein product: CASSFAGGLAGETQYF.

This clonotype was counted between two and nine times. The V gene is TRBV19, the J gene TRBJ2-2, with no clear D. There are 13 residues in the CDR3. With 5 bases removed from V and 3 bases from J, the gap between germline ends came to 7 bases. Germline CDR1 is LNHDA and CDR2 is SQIVND (reference sequence). CDR3 protein: CASSLLYTGELFF. CDR3 bases: TGTGCCAGTAGTCTCCTTTACACCGGGGAGCTGTTTTTT.

The genes are TRBV7-9 and TRBJ1-6, with TRBD1 as a possible D gene (6 bases). CDR1 is SEHNR, CDR2 FQNEAQ, per germline (reference sequence). This CDR3 spans 15 amino acids. The V end lost 5 bases, the J end lost 1 base, and 9 bases lay between the germline ends. In DNA, the CDR3 is TGTGCCAGCAGCAACGGACAGTCCTATAATTCACCCCTCCACTTT. Protein: CASSNGQSYNSPLHF.

In this sample, this clonotype turned up many times. The rearrangement uses TRBV29-1 and TRBJ1-3; D is unresolved. V was shortened by 4 bases and J by 3 bases, with 4 bases between the two germline ends. The CDR3 extends over 11 amino acids. CDR1 and CDR2 from the germline V gene are SQVTM and ANQGSEA. Written as DNA, the CDR3 is TGCAGCGTTGCTGATGGAAACACCATATATTTT. Protein sequence: CSVADGNTIYF.

The V and J genes are TRBV20-1 and TRBJ2-7; 10 bases match TRBD2. With 5 bases clipped from V and 4 bases from J, the junction kept 11 bases outside the gene matches. The CDR3 loop spans 15 amino acids. Per the germline V gene, CDR1 is DFQATT and CDR2 is SNEGSKA (reference sequence). The CDR3 DNA reads as TGCAGTGCTCGGGGTGGACTAGCGGATATATACGAGCAGTACTTC. The encoded protein is CSARGGLADIYEQYF.

The chain joins TRBV4-3 to TRBJ2-1; D not resolved. Germline CDR1 and CDR2: LGHNA and YSLEER. The CDR3 is made up of 15 amino acids. V was clipped by 0 bases and J by 9 bases, with 15 bases between them. CDR3 amino acids: CASSQDAGLIFEQFF. The CDR3 nucleotides read TGCGCCAGCAGCCAAGATGCAGGATTGATATTTGAGCAGTTCTTC.

This clonotype was counted between two and nine times. The gene calls are TRBV7-2 and TRBJ2-6, with 7 bases identical to TRBD2. J gave up 2 bases and V 2 bases, and 9 bases lay outside the gene matches. This CDR3 has 18 residues. The germline CDR1 and CDR2 sequences are SGHTA and FQGNSA. CDR3: CASSLIGGSGTGANVLTF. The CDR3 nucleotides read TGTGCCAGCAGCTTAATTGGCGGGAGTGGAACTGGGGCCAACGTCCTGACTTTC.

In this sample, this clonotype turned up a few times. J is TRBJ1-1 and V is TRBV6-2 or TRBV6-3; 8 nucleotides line up with TRBD1. The CDR3 contains 17 residues. Germline CDR1 and CDR2: MNHEY and SVGEGT. Trimming removed 0 bases from V and 3 bases from J; junction bases left unmatched: 9. The CDR3 region has the DNA TGTGCCAGCAGTTACTCGAGATACCAGGGGGCTGACACTGAAGCTTTCTTT. Amino acid sequence: CASSYSRYQGADTEAFF.

With respect to this clonotype: A read error may produce the germline difference seen at one junction end. V gene TRBV2 combines with J gene TRBJ1-5; D perhaps matches TRBD1 (5 bases). Germline values: CDR1 SNHLY, CDR2 FYNNEI. The CDR3 totals 15 residues. The CDR3 nucleotides read TGTGCCAGCAGTCCCGGACATCACAGCAATCAGCCCCTGCATTTT. The encoded protein is CASSPGHHSNQPLHF.